Below are 23 T cell receptor beta chains sequenced from a single sample in a study of shared clonotypes between healthy human individuals. Generated by immunoSEQ multiplex PCR, the TCRdb table keeps only in-frame clones and is missing some. The data contain about 1.1 million clones, about four fifths of them singletons. Sequencing was performed on memory CD4+ T cells from PBMCs. Subset here: CD45RA-negative fraction. All receptors come from a man aged 18-30 years in good health. Some clones in this sample may be carry-over from other donors' samples.

Only one count was recorded for this clone. Here the CDR3 reads CASSSPGSGDTQYF. The CDR3 region has the DNA TGTGCCAGCAGCTCCCCGGGGTCTGGGGATACGCAGTATTTT. The V call is TRBV7-9, the J call TRBJ2-3; the D gene is possibly TRBD2 (5 bases). The V end was cut by 4 bases, the J end by 6 bases, with 14 bases between. Per germline, CDR1 SEHNR and CDR2 FQNEAQ (reference sequence). The CDR3 is made up of 14 amino acids.

The chain employs TRBV9 and TRBJ1-1; 9 bases line up with TRBD1. Germline V gives CDR1 SGDLS, CDR2 YYNGEE. This CDR3 region has 18 residues. Germline trimming cut 4 bases from V and 1 base from J; bases unmatched to any gene: 14. The CDR3 DNA reads as TGTGCCAGCAGCACCCCCTCCGGGACAGGGCCAGGGAACACTGAAGCTTTCTTT. Amino acid sequence: CASSTPSGTGPGNTEAFF.

The chain carries TRBV7-8 and TRBJ2-7; D is possibly TRBD1 (5 bases). Trimming removed 5 bases at V and 0 bases at J, with 14 bases between. This CDR3 spans 15 amino acids. Per the germline V gene, CDR1 is SGHVS and CDR2 is FQNEAQ. The CDR3 protein is CASSLEQVISYEQYF. CDR3 nucleotide sequence: TGTGCCAGCAGCCTCGAACAGGTGATCTCCTACGAGCAGTACTTC.

The chain links TRBV11-3 to TRBJ2-2; D unresolved. Germline CDR1 is SGHNT and CDR2 is YENEEA. This CDR3 has 16 residues. V lost 0 bases and J lost 0, with 8 bases in between. The CDR3 nucleotides read TGTGCCAGCAGCTTAGATCTTGGTCCGAACACCGGGGAGCTGTTTTTT. As protein: CASSLDLGPNTGELFF.

V usage is TRBV18 and J usage is TRBJ2-7; D is possibly TRBD1 or TRBD2 (5 bases each). The germline V gene has CDR1 KGHSH and CDR2 LQKENI. The CDR3 has 14 amino acids. V was clipped by 6 bases and J by 0 bases, with 12 bases between them. The CDR3 sequence: CASSGTSDSYEQYF. The CDR3 nucleotides read TGTGCCAGCTCCGGGACCTCAGACTCCTACGAGCAGTACTTC.

V usage is TRBV7-3 and J usage is TRBJ2-3; no clear D. V was shortened by 1 base and J by 3 bases, with 14 bases between the two germline ends. The germline CDR1 and CDR2 sequences are SGHTA and FQGTGA. CDR3 length: 16 residues. The CDR3 loop reads CASSLNWAVPTDTQYF. The CDR3 DNA reads as TGTGCCAGCAGCTTAAACTGGGCAGTCCCTACAGATACGCAGTATTTT.

The rearrangement joins TRBV4-2 to TRBJ2-5; D gene ambiguous. The CDR3 loop spans 14 amino acids. Trimming cost V 0 bases and J 3 bases, with 8 bases left between them. In germline, CDR1 is LGHNA, CDR2 YNFKEQ. DNA of the CDR3: TGTGCCAGCAGCCAAGACTTGAGTAAAGAGACCCAGTACTTC. This sequence encodes CASSQDLSKETQYF.

This rearrangement joins TRBV4-3 to TRBJ2-1; TRBD2 matches 8 bases. The CDR3 is made up of 16 amino acids. Trimming took 0 bases from V and 7 from J; bases not matched to a gene: 8. From germline, CDR1 is LGHNA and CDR2 YSLEER. The CDR3 region is CASSQDLTGGKNEQFF. The CDR3 coding sequence is TGCGCCAGCAGCCAAGATCTGACGGGAGGGAAGAATGAGCAGTTCTTC.

The chain joins TRBV13 to TRBJ2-3; weak D call: TRBD1 (6 bases). Deletions cut 1 base from V and 5 bases from J, with 31 bases between. CDR1 is PRHDT, CDR2 FYEKMQ, per germline (reference sequence). This CDR3 is built from 21 residues. As DNA, the CDR3 is TGTGCCAGCAGCTTAGTAGTCGGAATGGCAGGGGATGAACTGGCAGGAGATACGCAGTATTTT. This translates into CASSLVVGMAGDELAGDTQYF.

The chain is built from TRBV7-9 and TRBJ1-5; D gene uncertain. Germline V gene lookup returns CDR1 SEHNR and CDR2 FQNEAQ (reference sequence). The CDR3 is made up of 15 amino acids. V lost 5 bases and J lost 4, with 15 bases in between. The CDR3 loop is CASSRTDGPNQPQHF. DNA for the CDR3: TGTGCCAGCAGCCGAACCGACGGGCCGAATCAGCCCCAGCATTTT.

A single count supports this clone. The chain carries TRBV5-1 and TRBJ2-3, with D possibly TRBD1 on 5 matching bases. The CDR3 spans 14 residues. Between the trimmed V and J ends, which lost 5 bases and 2 bases, there was a span of 12 bases. Germline V gives CDR1 SGHRS, CDR2 YFSETQ. The CDR3 loop is CASRSRADTDTQYF. The CDR3, as DNA: TGCGCCAGCAGATCCAGGGCAGACACAGATACGCAGTATTTT.

V gene TRBV6-5 combines with J gene TRBJ1-1; no firm D call. V was trimmed by 6 bases and J by 1 base, leaving 6 bases between them. CDR1 and CDR2 from the germline V gene are MNHEY and SVGAGI. CDR3 length: 12 amino acids. The CDR3 sequence: CASRKENTEAFF. In DNA, the CDR3 is TGTGCCAGCAGAAAGGAGAACACTGAAGCTTTCTTT.

V gene TRBV4-2 combines with J gene TRBJ1-5; D gene uncertain. This CDR3 has 13 amino acids. The V gene's germline CDR1 is LGHNA and CDR2 YNFKEQ. V lost 3 bases to trimming and J lost 6 bases, with 9 bases between them. The CDR3 is CASSHASGQPQHF. In nucleotides, the CDR3 is TGTGCCAGCAGCCACGCCTCGGGTCAGCCCCAGCATTTT.

This chain uses TRBV14 with TRBJ2-2; 7 bases align to TRBD2. The CDR3 covers 15 residues. Germline V gives CDR1 SGHDN, CDR2 FVKESK. J gave up 6 bases and V 0 bases, and 4 bases lay outside the gene matches. The CDR3 protein is CASSQEEAGAGELFF. The CDR3, as DNA: TGTGCCAGCAGCCAAGAAGAGGCGGGAGCCGGGGAGCTGTTTTTT.

The CDR3 loop is CASSKDRGRIYEQYF. The DNA for the CDR3 is TGCGCCAGCAGCAAAGACAGGGGGCGCATCTACGAGCAGTACTTC. This chain joins TRBV5-1 and TRBJ2-7, with 10 bases matching TRBD1. The trim removed 4 bases at V and 3 bases at J, leaving 7 bases unmatched. The germline CDR1 and CDR2 sequences are SGHRS and YFSETQ. The CDR3 sequence is 15 residues long.

The rearrangement joins TRBV18 to TRBJ1-1, with D uncertain. The CDR3 contains 16 residues. Germline assignment: CDR1 KGHSH and CDR2 LQKENI. Trimming took 3 bases from V and 3 from J, leaving 17 bases between them. The CDR3 sequence is CASSPFANLRDTEAFF. In DNA form, the CDR3 reads TGTGCCAGCTCACCTTTTGCAAATCTCCGGGACACTGAAGCTTTCTTT.

V usage is TRBV5-4 and J usage is TRBJ2-3, with TRBD2 identical over 12 bases. CDR3 length equals 17 residues. Looked up from germline, CDR1 is SGHNT and CDR2 is YYREEE (reference sequence). V was clipped by 2 bases and J by 4 bases; unmatched bases: 8. CDR3 amino acids: CASSLTSGRLISDTQYF. Written as DNA, the CDR3 is TGTGCCAGCAGCTTAACTAGCGGGAGGTTAATTTCAGATACGCAGTATTTT.

On this clone: Other DNA sequences in the sample encode the same CDR3. The genes are TRBV29-1 and TRBJ1-1; TRBD1 is a possible D gene (6 bases). The germline V gene encodes CDR1 SQVTM and CDR2 ANQGSEA. The germline V and J ends were trimmed by 6 bases and 1 base, with 15 bases remaining between them. The CDR3 loop spans 14 amino acids. This CDR3 reads CSVEGGGWNTEAFF. The CDR3 DNA reads as TGCAGCGTAGAGGGCGGGGGCTGGAACACTGAAGCTTTCTTT.

The chain carries TRBV27 and TRBJ2-2, with TRBD2 as a possible D gene (5 bases). There are 18 residues in the CDR3. Germline assignment: CDR1 MNHEY and CDR2 SMNVEV (reference sequence). V lost 6 bases, J lost 3 bases, and 23 bases lay in between. CDR3 region: CASRDWIPGPGDTGELFF. CDR3 nucleotides: TGTGCCAGCAGAGACTGGATTCCGGGTCCCGGGGACACCGGGGAGCTGTTTTTT.

The chain recombines TRBV4-2 with TRBJ2-2; 9 bases are a match to TRBD1. Germline CDR1 is LGHNA and CDR2 is YNFKEQ. The length of the CDR3 is 17 residues. J was trimmed by 5 bases and V by 1 base; bases with no gene match: 8. The CDR3: CASSQARGQGMTGELFF. The CDR3 DNA reads as TGTGCCAGCAGCCAAGCTAGGGGACAGGGAATGACCGGGGAGCTGTTTTTT.

The rearrangement uses TRBV7-8 and TRBJ2-3; 7 positions agree with TRBD2. The CDR3 runs to 15 residues. Losses at the gene ends were 5 bases for V and 4 bases for J; bases not matched to a gene: 9. Per germline, CDR1 SGHVS and CDR2 FQNEAQ. The chain's CDR3 is CASSPWGEGPDTQYF. CDR3 bases: TGTGCCAGCAGCCCTTGGGGGGAGGGCCCAGATACGCAGTATTTT.

This clone was found once. The V and J genes are TRBV9 and TRBJ1-2, with D tentatively TRBD1 (6 bases). From germline, CDR1 is SGDLS and CDR2 YYNGEE. V lost 3 bases to trimming and J lost 1 base, with 10 bases between them. The CDR3 has 14 amino acids. As DNA, the CDR3 is TGTGCCAGCAGCGCACAGGGTTTTAACTATGGCTACACCTTC. As protein: CASSAQGFNYGYTF. The variable domain in full, completed from reference TRBV9 and TRBJ1-2, reads DSGVTQTPKHLITATGQRVTLRCSPRSGDLSVYWYQQSLDQGLQFLIQYYNGEERAKGNILERFSAQQFPDLHSELNLSSLELGDSALYFCASSAQGFNYGYTFGSGTRLTVV.

The rearrangement links TRBV7-8 to TRBJ2-5, with D maybe TRBD1 (5 bases). V lost 5 bases, J lost 1 base, and 11 bases lay in between. Per the germline V gene, CDR1 is SGHVS and CDR2 is FQNEAQ. This CDR3 is built from 14 residues. CDR3 nucleotide sequence: TGTGCCAGCAGCCAGGGTGGGCCCCAAGAGACCCAGTACTTC. It yields the protein CASSQGGPQETQYF.